This TCR beta chain derives from a study of T cell responses to AZD1222 COVID-19 vaccine. This clone was counted once. Clones were read by immunoSEQ multiplex PCR, and TCRdb kept only the in-frame ones, dropping some. Counted here are a few hundred thousand clones, over 90% occurring once; the ten biggest clones make up about 0.5%. There are 16 residues in the CDR3. The junction had 8 bases not matched to a gene; V was cut back by 0 bases and J by 5 bases. Germline V CDR1 and CDR2: SGDLS, YYNGEE. The genes are TRBV9 and TRBJ2-7; 10 bases agree with TRBD1. The sample in question was peripheral blood, obtained on day 0 of AZD1222 vaccination. The receptor's source is an adult in good health. Here the CDR3 DNA reads TGTGCCAGCAGCGTAGGGACGGGACAGGGGTTCAACGAGCAGTACTTC. Encoded protein: CASSVGTGQGFNEQYF.